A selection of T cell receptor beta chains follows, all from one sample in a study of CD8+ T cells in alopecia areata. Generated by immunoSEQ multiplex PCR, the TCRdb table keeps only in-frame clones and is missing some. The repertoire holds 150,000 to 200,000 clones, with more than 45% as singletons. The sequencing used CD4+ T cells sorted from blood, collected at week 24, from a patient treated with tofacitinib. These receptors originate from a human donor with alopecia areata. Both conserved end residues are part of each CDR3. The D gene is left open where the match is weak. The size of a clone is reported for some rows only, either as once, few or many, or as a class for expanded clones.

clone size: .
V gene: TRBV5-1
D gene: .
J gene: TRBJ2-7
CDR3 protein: CASSLPSNEQYF
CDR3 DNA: TGCGCCAGCAGCTTGCCTAGCAACGAGCAGTACTTC

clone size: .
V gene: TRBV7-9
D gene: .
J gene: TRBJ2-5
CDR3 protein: CASSFGSVGETQYF
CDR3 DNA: TGTGCCAGCAGCTTTGGCAGCGTAGGAGAGACCCAGTACTTC

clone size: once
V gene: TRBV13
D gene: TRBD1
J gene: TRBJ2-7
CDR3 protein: CASRAGQGSYEQYF
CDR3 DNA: TGTGCCAGCCGGGCTGGACAGGGGTCCTACGAGCAGTACTTC

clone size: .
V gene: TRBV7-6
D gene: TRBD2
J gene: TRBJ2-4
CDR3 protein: CASSLSSGSGKNIQYF
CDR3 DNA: TGTGCCAGCAGCTTAAGTAGCGGGTCTGGTAAAAACATTCAGTACTTC

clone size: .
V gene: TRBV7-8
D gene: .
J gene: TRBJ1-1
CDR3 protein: CASSYPAGLAFF
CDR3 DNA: TGTGCCAGCAGCTACCCCGCAGGGTTAGCTTTCTTT

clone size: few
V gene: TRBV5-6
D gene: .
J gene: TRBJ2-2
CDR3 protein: CASSPPPPNTGELFF
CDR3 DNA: TGTGCCAGCAGTCCCCCCCCGCCGAACACCGGGGAGCTGTTTTTT

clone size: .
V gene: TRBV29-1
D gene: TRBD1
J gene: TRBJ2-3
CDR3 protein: CSVEPGQGPDTQYF
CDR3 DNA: TGCAGCGTTGAACCGGGACAGGGGCCAGATACGCAGTATTTT

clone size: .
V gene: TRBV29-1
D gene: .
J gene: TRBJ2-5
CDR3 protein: CSVHLGGILETQYF
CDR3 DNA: TGCAGCGTCCACCTTGGCGGGATTTTAGAGACCCAGTACTTC

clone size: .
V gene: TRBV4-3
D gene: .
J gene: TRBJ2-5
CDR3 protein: CASSQGQREETQYF
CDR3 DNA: TGCGCCAGCAGCCAAGGACAGAGAGAAGAGACCCAGTACTTC

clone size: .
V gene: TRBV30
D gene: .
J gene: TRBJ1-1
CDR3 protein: CAWSVLGRMNTEAFF
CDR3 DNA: TGTGCCTGGAGTGTATTGGGTCGCATGAACACTGAAGCTTTCTTT

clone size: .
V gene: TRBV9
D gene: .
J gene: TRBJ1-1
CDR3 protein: CASSVDSNTEAFF
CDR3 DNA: TGTGCCAGCAGCGTAGATAGCAACACTGAAGCTTTCTTT

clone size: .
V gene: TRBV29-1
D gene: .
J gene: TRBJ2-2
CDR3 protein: CSALRSGRELTGELFF
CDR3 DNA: TGCAGCGCCCTACGGTCGGGCAGGGAATTAACCGGGGAGCTGTTTTTT

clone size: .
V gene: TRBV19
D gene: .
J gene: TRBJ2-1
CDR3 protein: CASSRDPDYNEQFF
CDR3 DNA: TGTGCCAGTTCCCGGGACCCCGATTACAATGAGCAGTTCTTC

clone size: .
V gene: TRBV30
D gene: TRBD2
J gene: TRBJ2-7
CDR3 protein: CAWNPSGRHAYEQYF
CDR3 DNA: TGTGCCTGGAACCCTAGCGGGAGGCACGCCTACGAGCAGTACTTC

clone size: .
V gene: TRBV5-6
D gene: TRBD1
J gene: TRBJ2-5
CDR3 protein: CASTRGTGQETQYF
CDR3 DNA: TGTGCCAGCACCCGCGGGACAGGGCAAGAGACCCAGTACTTC

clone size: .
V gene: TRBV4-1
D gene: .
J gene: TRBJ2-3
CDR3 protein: CASGFRGPDTQYF
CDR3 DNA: TGCGCCAGCGGATTCCGGGGCCCAGATACGCAGTATTTT

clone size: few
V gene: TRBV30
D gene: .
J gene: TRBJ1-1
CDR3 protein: CAWSVQHRMNTEAFF
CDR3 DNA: TGTGCCTGGAGTGTACAGCATAGAATGAACACTGAAGCTTTCTTT

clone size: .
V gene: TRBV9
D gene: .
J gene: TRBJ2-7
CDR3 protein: CASSVGNYEQYF
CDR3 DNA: TGTGCCAGCAGCGTAGGAAACTACGAGCAGTACTTC

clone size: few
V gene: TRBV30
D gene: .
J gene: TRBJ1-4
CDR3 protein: CAGNRNINEKLFF
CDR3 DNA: TGTGCCGGAAACAGAAACATAAATGAAAAACTGTTTTTT

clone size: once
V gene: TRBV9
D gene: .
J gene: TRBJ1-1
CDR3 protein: CASSVMSRDTEAFF
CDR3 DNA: TGTGCCAGCAGCGTTATGTCCCGGGACACTGAAGCTTTCTTT

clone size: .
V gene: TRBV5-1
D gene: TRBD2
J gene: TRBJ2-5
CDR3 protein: CASSLTSGQKETQYF
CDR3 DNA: TGCGCCAGCAGCTTGACTAGCGGGCAGAAAGAGACCCAGTACTTC

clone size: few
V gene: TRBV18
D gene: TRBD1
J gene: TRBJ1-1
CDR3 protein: CASSLRQGEATEAFF
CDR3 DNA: TGTGCCAGCTCACTGCGACAGGGGGAGGCGACTGAAGCTTTCTTT

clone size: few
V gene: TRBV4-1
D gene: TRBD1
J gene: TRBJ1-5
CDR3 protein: CASSQTGQSSNQPQHF
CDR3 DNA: TGCGCCAGCAGCCAAACGGGACAGTCTAGCAATCAGCCCCAGCATTTT

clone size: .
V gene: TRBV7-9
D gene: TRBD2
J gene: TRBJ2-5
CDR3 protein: CASSLSTSGQETQYF
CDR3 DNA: TGTGCCAGCAGCTTATCAACTAGCGGCCAAGAGACCCAGTACTTC

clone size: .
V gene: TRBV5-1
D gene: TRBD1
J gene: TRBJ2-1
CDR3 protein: CASSLGTGDEQFF
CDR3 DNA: TGCGCCAGCAGCTTGGGGACAGGTGATGAGCAGTTCTTC

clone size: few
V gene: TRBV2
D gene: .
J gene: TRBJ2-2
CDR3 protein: CASSVSMPGGNTGELFF
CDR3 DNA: TGTGCCAGCAGTGTTAGTATGCCCGGGGGGAACACCGGGGAGCTGTTTTTT

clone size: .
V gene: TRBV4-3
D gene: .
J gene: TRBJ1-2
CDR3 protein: CASSQDLQGYGYTF
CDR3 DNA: TGCGCCAGCAGCCAAGATTTGCAGGGGTACGGCTACACCTTC

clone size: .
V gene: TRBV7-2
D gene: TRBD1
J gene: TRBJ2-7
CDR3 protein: CASSNSGGYEQYF
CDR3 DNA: TGTGCCAGCAGCAACTCAGGGGGCTACGAGCAGTACTTC

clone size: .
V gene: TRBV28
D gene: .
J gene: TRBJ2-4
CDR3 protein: CASSLTENIQYF
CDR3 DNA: TGTGCCAGCAGTTTAACCGAAAACATTCAGTACTTC

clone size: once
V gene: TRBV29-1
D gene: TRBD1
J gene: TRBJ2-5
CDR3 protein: CSVGGQTYYETQYF
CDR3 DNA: TGCAGCGTTGGGGGACAGACCTACTATGAGACCCAGTACTTC

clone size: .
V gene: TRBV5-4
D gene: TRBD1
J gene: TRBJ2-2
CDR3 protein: CASRTPGTANRAGELFF
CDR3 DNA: TGTGCCAGCAGGACTCCCGGGACAGCTAATAGGGCCGGGGAGCTGTTTTTT

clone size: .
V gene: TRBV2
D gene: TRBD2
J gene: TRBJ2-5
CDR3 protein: CASSEGLAEETQYF
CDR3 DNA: TGTGCCAGCAGTGAGGGACTAGCGGAAGAGACCCAGTACTTC

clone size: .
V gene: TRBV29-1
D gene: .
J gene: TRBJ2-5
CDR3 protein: CSVEGQGQETQYF
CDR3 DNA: TGCAGCGTTGAGGGCCAGGGTCAAGAGACCCAGTACTTC

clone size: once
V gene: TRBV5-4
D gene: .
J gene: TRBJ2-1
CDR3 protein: CASSFTGGAYNEQFF
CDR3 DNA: TGTGCCAGCAGCTTCACCGGGGGAGCCTACAATGAGCAGTTCTTC

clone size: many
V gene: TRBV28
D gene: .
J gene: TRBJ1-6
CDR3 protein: CASSLIAQGSSPLHF
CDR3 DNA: TGTGCCAGCAGTTTAATCGCGCAGGGCTCCTCACCCCTCCACTTT

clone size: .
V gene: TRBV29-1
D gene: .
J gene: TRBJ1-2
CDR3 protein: CSVEGTAYGYTF
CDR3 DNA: TGCAGCGTTGAAGGGACAGCCTATGGCTACACCTTC

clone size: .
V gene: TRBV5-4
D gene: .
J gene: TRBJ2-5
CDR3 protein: CASSLTIQETQYF
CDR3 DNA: TGTGCCAGCAGCTTGACGATCCAAGAGACCCAGTACTTC

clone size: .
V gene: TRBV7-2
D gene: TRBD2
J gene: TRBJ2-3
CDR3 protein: CASSFRAGGSSDTQYF
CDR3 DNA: TGTGCCAGCAGCTTTAGGGCGGGAGGAAGTTCAGATACGCAGTATTTT